This T cell receptor beta chain was identified in a study of OX40 agonist ivuxolimab in advanced cancers. Overall study context: An agonistic anti-OX40 (CD134) antibody, ivuxolimab, was used to treat the patients. Patients in the trial were receiving intravenous ivuxolimab every 2 weeks, at doses of 0.01 to 10 mg/kg. Patients with hepatocellular carcinoma, melanoma, renal cell or head and neck cancer made up the dose-escalation patients. Findings of the study overall: Determination of antigen specificity was not performed for the expanded peripheral T cells.

Germline V gene lookup returns CDR1 SNHLY and CDR2 FYNNEI. After removal of 6 bases from V and 2 bases from J, the junction contained 8 bases not matched to a gene. This CDR3 is 15 amino acids long. Assay used: immunoSEQ multiplex PCR; TCRdb lists only in-frame clones, some missing. The sample has around 30,000 clones, more than 70% seen once. In regard to this clone: The antigen is not known.

The chain couples TRBV2 to TRBJ2-3; the match to TRBD2 covers 7 bases. This receptor was taken from an adult with an advanced solid tumor such as melanoma, head and neck, liver or kidney cancer. Sequenced material: CD4+ or CD8+ T cells sorted from blood, taken in a trial of the OX40 agonist ivuxolimab. In DNA form, the CDR3 reads TGTGCCAGCAGGAGGTCAGCGGGGAACACAGATACGCAGTATTTT. Translation gives CASRRSAGNTDTQYF. Looking up the rest from reference TRBV2 and TRBJ2-3 gives the full variable domain: EPEVTQTPSHQVTQMGQEVILRCVPISNHLYFYWYRQILGQKVEFLVSFYNNEISEKSEIFDDQFSVERPDGSNFTLKIRSTKLEDSAMYFCASRRSAGNTDTQYFGPGTRLTVL.